These 18 T cell receptor beta chains came from one sample sequenced in a study of CD8+ T cells in alopecia areata (dated by TCRdb to 2016 to 2019). This sample's time point label indicates: 24 weeks on oral tofacitinib. The sample's treatment or condition label, decoded: oral pan-JAK inhibitor, 5-10 mg twice daily. The library relied on the immunoSEQ multiplex PCR assay. To provide template for TCR sequencing, every sample had RNA extracted and reverse transcribed into cDNA. TCRdb provides this immuneACCESS table in a form limited to in-frame rearrangements. Some clones are lacking; in checked studies, under half of them reflect an unresolved V gene, and why the rest are absent is not known. The sample records some 180,000 clones, roughly 50% of which are singletons. The ten largest clonotypes hold 10% to 12% of the sample. The source material was CD8+ T cells sorted from blood, sampled at week 24, from a patient treated with tofacitinib. These receptors came from a human donor with alopecia areata.

As concerns this clone: Other DNA sequences of this sample code for an identical CDR3. V gene TRBV6-4 combines with J gene TRBJ2-3; 7 positions match TRBD2. V lost 6 bases, J lost 0 bases, and 6 bases stayed unmatched. Germline V gene sequence: CDR1 MRHNA, CDR2 SNTAGT. The CDR3 is 15 residues long. CDR3 region: CASSDGGGSTDTQYF. As DNA, the CDR3 is TGTGCCAGCAGCGATGGCGGGGGTAGCACAGATACGCAGTATTTT.

The V and J genes are TRBV29-1 and TRBJ2-6; 16 positions agree with TRBD2. CDR3 length: 16 amino acids. The germline V gene has CDR1 SQVTM and CDR2 ANQGSEA. Trimming cost V 6 bases and J 8 bases; bases outside gene matches: 7. The CDR3 protein is CSVRTGLAGGTNVLTF. For the CDR3, the DNA is TGCAGCGTCCGAACGGGACTAGCGGGGGGGACCAACGTCCTGACTTTC.

J is TRBJ1-1 and V is TRBV11-2; 7 nucleotides align to TRBD1. Germline assignment: CDR1 SGHAT and CDR2 FQNNGV. This CDR3 contains 15 residues. Germline trimming cut 5 bases from V and 1 base from J; bases unmatched to any gene: 7. CDR3 residues: CASSPTGEGNTEAFF. CDR3 nucleotide sequence: TGTGCCAGCAGCCCTACAGGGGAAGGGAACACTGAAGCTTTCTTT.

This clone was counted only a few times. The chain joins TRBV7-3 to TRBJ2-1; D uncertain. The germline CDR1 and CDR2 sequences are SGHTA and FQGTGA. The CDR3 is made up of 12 amino acids. Trimming removed 3 bases at V and 4 bases at J, with 4 bases between. The CDR3 DNA reads TGTGCCAGCAGCTTGACTTACAATGAGCAGTTCTTC. The encoded protein is CASSLTYNEQFF. The full variable domain, its missing parts supplied by reference TRBV7-3 and TRBJ2-1, is GAGVSQTPSNKVTEKGKYVELRCDPISGHTALYWYRQSLGQGPEFLIYFQGTGAADDSGLPNDRFFAVRPEGSVSTLKIQRTERGDSAVYLCASSLTYNEQFFGPGTRLTVL.

This rearrangement joins TRBV29-1 to TRBJ1-2; the match to TRBD1 covers 8 bases. Trimming at V came to 6 bases and at J to 3 bases, leaving 9 bases not matched to a gene. The V gene's germline CDR1 is SQVTM and CDR2 ANQGSEA. The CDR3 is 14 amino acids. The CDR3 loop is CSVEDRENDYGYTF. In DNA, the CDR3 is TGCAGCGTAGAGGACAGGGAGAATGACTATGGCTACACCTTC.

This clone occurred a few times. The chain has TRBV10-3 and TRBJ2-7, with D perhaps TRBD1 (6 bases). The CDR3 is made up of 13 amino acids. V lost 6 bases and J 2 bases, leaving 11 bases between the germline ends. The germline V gene has CDR1 ENHRY and CDR2 SYGVKD. The CDR3 is CAIRAGTTYEQYF. The DNA for the CDR3 is TGTGCCATCAGGGCCGGGACAACCTACGAGCAGTACTTC.

In its sample, this clone was seen a few times. The rearrangement uses TRBV15 and TRBJ2-5; D not resolved. Trimming shortened V by 0 bases and J by 3 bases, and 5 bases separated the two germline ends. Per the germline V gene, CDR1 is LNHNV and CDR2 is YYDKDF (reference sequence). The CDR3 contains 13 residues. Written as DNA, the CDR3 is TGTGCCACCAGCAGAGAAACAGAAGAGACCCAGTACTTC. It codes for CATSRETEETQYF.

The V gene is TRBV27, the J gene TRBJ2-5; D might be TRBD1 (5 bases). The CDR3 spans 15 residues. The germline CDR1 and CDR2 sequences are MNHEY and SMNVEV (reference sequence). V shed 5 bases and J shed 5 bases, with 18 bases lying between them. CDR3 in amino acids: CASSPRTLTGETQYF. The CDR3 DNA reads TGTGCCAGCAGTCCCCGGACACTAACTGGGGAGACCCAGTACTTC.

In the case of this clone: Other nucleotide sequences in the sample specify the same CDR3. The chain recombines TRBV30 with TRBJ1-1; perhaps TRBD1 as D (6 bases). Trimming stripped 0 bases from V and 3 bases from J, with 8 bases between. The CDR3 contains 13 residues. CDR1 and CDR2 (germline): GTSNPN, SVGIG (reference sequence). The DNA for the CDR3 is TGTGCCTGGAGTGTACAGGGTGACACTGAAGCTTTCTTT. It is translated as CAWSVQGDTEAFF. Using reference TRBV30 and TRBJ1-1 for the parts outside the CDR3, the full variable domain is SQTIHQWPATLVQPVGSPLSLECTVEGTSNPNLYWYRQAAGRGLQLLFYSVGIGQISSEVPQNLSASRPQDRQFILSSKKLLLSDSGFYLCAWSVQGDTEAFFGQGTRLTVV.

This sequence joins TRBV27 and TRBJ2-7; D is perhaps TRBD1 or TRBD2 (6 bases each). Trimming removed 5 bases from V and 2 bases from J, with 13 bases in between. This CDR3 region has 14 residues. Germline CDR1 MNHEY, CDR2 SMNVEV (reference sequence). This CDR3 is CASSPSGATYEQYF. DNA of the CDR3: TGTGCCAGCAGTCCCTCGGGGGCAACCTACGAGCAGTACTTC.

This clone has a handful of counts. The chain joins TRBV6-5 to TRBJ1-2; no clear D. V was pared by 2 bases and J by 4 bases, with 11 bases between. The CDR3 runs 14 residues. Looked up from germline, CDR1 is MNHEY and CDR2 is SVGAGI. The CDR3 nucleotides are TGTGCCAGCAGTTACAGTCACAGCGTCTATGGCTACACCTTC. This encodes CASSYSHSVYGYTF.

In regard to this clone: The identical CDR3 is also encoded by other nucleotide sequences in the sample. The V and J genes are TRBV4-1 and TRBJ2-7; TRBD1 matches 7 bases. Germline V gives CDR1 MGHRA, CDR2 YSYEKL. J lost 2 bases, V lost 1 base, and 2 bases had no gene match. The CDR3 contains 14 residues. In DNA, the CDR3 is TGCGCCAGCAGCCAAGGACAGGGAGCCTACGAGCAGTACTTC. Translated: CASSQGQGAYEQYF.

The J gene is TRBJ1-2, the V gene TRBV27; D is perhaps TRBD1 (6 bases). Trimming removed 6 bases from V and 2 bases from J, with 16 bases in between. The CDR3 is 15 amino acids. The V gene's germline CDR1 is MNHEY and CDR2 SMNVEV (reference sequence). The CDR3 sequence is CASSLQGGGNYGYTF. Written as DNA, the CDR3 is TGTGCCAGCAGCCTACAGGGCGGGGGAAACTATGGCTACACCTTC.

This clone was counted between two and nine times. The gene calls are TRBV19 and TRBJ1-1; no firm D call. CDR3 length equals 14 residues. Germline V gene sequence: CDR1 LNHDA, CDR2 SQIVND (reference sequence). The V end was cut by 5 bases, the J end by 3 bases, with 13 bases between. The CDR3 region is CASSEGLGDTEAFF. The CDR3 coding sequence is TGTGCCAGTAGTGAAGGGTTGGGAGACACTGAAGCTTTCTTT.

This chain links TRBV2 with TRBJ2-4, with D tentatively TRBD1 or TRBD2 (5 bases each). Trimming took off 8 bases at V and 6 bases at J, with 11 bases between the two ends. CDR3 length: 12 amino acids. The germline V gene encodes CDR1 SNHLY and CDR2 FYNNEI. The CDR3 region has the DNA TGTGCCAGCGTTGAGGGGAGAAACATTCAGTACTTC. Translating gives CASVEGRNIQYF.

CDR3 sequence reads: CSVEGVSSSSTEAFF. In DNA, the CDR3 is TGCAGCGTTGAGGGTGTGTCATCGTCTTCAACTGAAGCTTTCTTT. V and J are TRBV29-1 and TRBJ1-1; D is unclear. Germline CDR1 and CDR2: SQVTM and ANQGSEA. The germline V and J ends were trimmed by 3 bases and 5 bases, with 19 bases remaining between them. The CDR3 runs 15 residues.

This clone was seen a few times. V and J are TRBV9 and TRBJ2-5; D perhaps matches TRBD1 (8 bases). The V and J ends lost 0 bases and 5 bases respectively, with 23 bases between them. This CDR3 comprises 18 residues. Germline CDR1 reads SGDLS; CDR2 reads YYNGEE. The CDR3 DNA follows: TGTGCCAGCAGCGTAGGAGGCCGCCTAACAGGGGGGGGTGAGACCCAGTACTTC. As protein: CASSVGGRLTGGGETQYF.

The rearrangement uses TRBV7-9 and TRBJ2-1, with D uncertain. Per the germline V gene, CDR1 is SEHNR and CDR2 is FQNEAQ (reference sequence). V was clipped by 1 base and J by 8 bases, with 9 bases between them. This CDR3 comprises 13 residues. The CDR3 nucleotides are TGTGCCAGCAGCTTAGGAGCAGTTCATGAGCAGTTCTTC. Protein sequence: CASSLGAVHEQFF.